This T cell receptor beta chain was observed in a study of cytomegalovirus exposure and HLA in healthy donors. Comments on this clone: The junction and the germline gene differ at one end; a read error may be behind it.

The PCR made use of 60 Vbeta and 13 Jbeta primers. TCRdb keeps only in-frame clones here, not all; method: immunoSEQ multiplex PCR. The data hold about 170,000 clones, with around 73% observed a single time. The germline V gene has CDR1 SSHAT and CDR2 FNYEAQ (reference sequence). This CDR3 contains 17 residues. The V call is TRBV7-7, the J call TRBJ2-1, with D tentatively TRBD1 (7 bases). Sequencing was performed on PBMCs. The sequence was obtained from a woman aged 18-30 years in good health and CMV-seropositive. CDR3 residues: CASSLASGLAGGNEQFF. CDR3 nucleotides: TGTGCTAGCAGCTTAGCGAGCGGGTTGGCAGGGGGTAATGAGCAGTTCTTC.